These T cell receptor beta chains were read from a single sample in a study of spatial heterogeneity in lung cancer. From the 5' RACE reads, TCRdb called clonotypes with MiXCR, one entry per CDR3 protein. The sample has about 50,000 distinct CDR3 sequences, less than 9% seen once. The sequences come from PBMCs, collected at follow-up. The receptors shown here come from a female donor with early-stage non-small cell lung cancer. The CDR3 runs from the conserved cysteine through the conserved F or W. Each record gives: V gene, J gene, CDR3 protein.

TRBV5-1,TRBJ2-2,CASSLEAGRTGELFF
TRBV28,TRBJ2-2,CASSLEQGETGELFF
TRBV4-3,TRBJ1-5,CASSLDRSNQPQHF
TRBV28,TRBJ1-1,CASSLIQDLEAFF
TRBV27,TRBJ1-4,CASSPLRARNEKLFF
TRBV7-9,TRBJ1-5,CASSPPNQPQHF
TRBV5-5,TRBJ1-1,CASSYSRGNTEAFF
TRBV4-1,TRBJ1-1,CASSQEPRASAFF
TRBV3-1,TRBJ2-7,CASSRGRTTLEQYF
TRBV5-4,TRBJ2-7,CASSFGDSSTGQYF
TRBV20-1,TRBJ2-3,CSAPSSGGATDTQYF
TRBV6-6,TRBJ1-3,CASSYEGISGNTIYF
TRBV20-1,TRBJ2-2,CSAEGLSTGELFF
TRBV29-1,TRBJ2-3,CSVESSTDTQYF
TRBV24-1,TRBJ2-5,CATSDGETQYF
TRBV5-1,TRBJ2-3,CASSLLLSSTDTQYF
TRBV28,TRBJ1-5,CASGPTASQHF
TRBV2,TRBJ2-5,CASSFRGTQYF
TRBV4-1,TRBJ2-7,CASSQDSLFSYEQYF
TRBV6-2/TRBV6-3,TRBJ2-5,CASSHGTGLGETQYF
TRBV2,TRBJ1-4,CASSDGQQRKLFF
TRBV25-1,TRBJ2-7,CASSAPGGGTYEQYF
TRBV6-1,TRBJ2-3,CASSVSEGTDTQYF
TRBV20-1,TRBJ1-2,CSARRDSDYGYTF